The 16 T cell receptor beta chains given below trace back to one sample, sequenced in a study of T cells after yellow fever vaccination. From the 5' RACE reads, TCRdb called clonotypes with MiXCR, one entry per CDR3 protein. The data show about 320,000 distinct CDR3 sequences, with roughly a tenth seen just once and 3% to 4% held by the top ten. Specimen: CD4+ T cells sorted from PBMCs, collected 45 days after the yellow fever booster vaccination. These receptors all stem from a man younger than 35 who received the YFV17D yellow fever vaccine.

This clonotype was detected only a few times. With a much larger clone just one base away, this may be a read error. This chain uses TRBV5-1 with TRBJ1-4; D may be TRBD1 (5 bases). Per germline, CDR1 SGHRS and CDR2 YFSETQ. This CDR3 spans 14 amino acids. CDR3 sequence: CASRTGPTYEKLFF. The CDR3 DNA sequence: TGCGCCAGCAGGACGGGGCCAACTTATGAAAAACTGTTTTTT.

The V call is TRBV2, the J call TRBJ2-1; weak D call: TRBD2 (6 bases). This CDR3 contains 15 residues. CDR1 is SNHLY and CDR2 is FYNNEI in the germline V gene. The germline V and J ends were trimmed by 3 bases and 7 bases, with 16 bases remaining between them. CDR3 sequence: CASSDMRGLINEQFF. DNA for the CDR3: TGTGCCAGCAGTGATATGAGGGGACTTATTAATGAGCAGTTCTTC.

This clonotype was counted only a few times. The V gene is TRBV4-2, the J gene TRBJ2-1, with TRBD1 matching 7 bases. The V gene end was trimmed by 1 base and the J gene end by 9 bases; junction bases not matched to a gene: 12. The CDR3 sequence is 16 residues long. The germline CDR1 and CDR2 sequences are LGHNA and YNFKEQ. CDR3 sequence (DNA): TGTGCCAGCAGCCAAGTGGGGCAGGGGGTTCGTGGTGAGCAGTTCTTC. Translating it yields CASSQVGQGVRGEQFF.

This clonotype was observed a handful of times. The chain couples TRBV4-2 to TRBJ1-2, with D unresolved. Trimming shortened V by 1 base and J by 4 bases, and 7 bases separated the two germline ends. Germline V gives CDR1 LGHNA, CDR2 YNFKEQ. The CDR3 extends over 13 amino acids. The CDR3 nucleotides are TGTGCCAGCAGCCAAGCCCGGTTCTATGGCTACACCTTC. This gives the protein CASSQARFYGYTF.

This clonotype was seen more than once but under ten times. The chain uses TRBV5-1 and TRBJ2-7, with 9 bases that match TRBD1. CDR3 length: 15 amino acids. From germline, CDR1 is SGHRS and CDR2 YFSETQ. J was trimmed by 6 bases and V by 4 bases; bases with no gene match: 11. The CDR3: CASSRSGTGSVEQYF. The CDR3 coding sequence is TGCGCCAGCAGCCGTTCCGGGACAGGGTCTGTCGAGCAGTACTTC.

This clonotype came up many times. This sequence joins TRBV5-6 and TRBJ2-1; TRBD2 is a possible D gene (5 bases). Looked up from germline, CDR1 is SGHDT and CDR2 is YYEEEE. The CDR3 sequence is 12 residues long. V lost 2 bases to trimming and J lost 8 bases, with 8 bases between them. The CDR3 region is CASSLNGDEQFF. CDR3 bases: TGTGCCAGCAGCTTAAACGGGGATGAGCAGTTCTTC.

This clonotype was seen a handful of times. The V call is TRBV5-1, the J call TRBJ2-3; TRBD2 agrees at 10 bases. Trimming at V came to 7 bases and at J to 1 base, leaving 6 bases not matched to a gene. Germline V gene sequence: CDR1 SGHRS, CDR2 YFSETQ. The CDR3 is 15 residues long. The CDR3 sequence is CASGDLAGGTDTQYF. In nucleotides, the CDR3 is TGCGCCAGCGGGGATCTAGCGGGGGGCACAGATACGCAGTATTTT. Looking up the rest from reference TRBV5-1 and TRBJ2-3 gives the full variable domain: KAGVTQTPRYLIKTRGQQVTLSCSPISGHRSVSWYQQTPGQGLQFLFEYFSETQRNKGNFPGRFSGRQFSNSRSEMNVSTLELGDSALYLCASGDLAGGTDTQYFGPGTRLTVL.

The chain has TRBV6-5 and TRBJ1-1; D uncertain. V shed 6 bases and J shed 7 bases, with 15 bases lying between them. Germline V gives CDR1 MNHEY, CDR2 SVGAGI. The length of the CDR3 is 13 residues. In DNA, the CDR3 is TGTGCCAGCAGACCCTCCCCGGGGTATGAAGCTTTCTTT. This gives the protein CASRPSPGYEAFF.

This clonotype has just a few counts. The rearrangement links TRBV6-1 to TRBJ2-3; D unclear. V was shortened by 5 bases and J by 4 bases, with 7 bases between the two germline ends. This CDR3 region has 12 residues. From germline, CDR1 is MNHNS and CDR2 SASEGT. The CDR3 reads CASSSRPDTQYF. Here the CDR3 DNA reads TGTGCCAGCAGTTCGAGACCAGATACGCAGTATTTT.

This chain links TRBV7-8 with TRBJ1-1; D possibly corresponds to TRBD1 (5 bases). The germline CDR1 and CDR2 sequences are SGHVS and FQNEAQ. Trimming took off 0 bases at V and 3 bases at J, with 14 bases between the two ends. The CDR3 consists of 16 residues. This CDR3 reads CASSLALQTRDTEAFF. DNA of the CDR3: TGTGCCAGCAGCTTAGCGTTGCAAACCAGGGACACTGAAGCTTTCTTT. Complete variable domain (other parts from reference TRBV7-8 and TRBJ1-1): GAGVSQSPRYKVAKRGQDVALRCDPISGHVSLFWYQQALGQGPEFLTYFQNEAQLDKSGLPSDRFFAERPEGSVSTLKIQRTQQEDSAVYLCASSLALQTRDTEAFFGQGTRLTVV.

The table lists this clonotype with many counts. This chain connects TRBV5-1 to TRBJ2-1; D is undetermined. The CDR3 extends over 15 amino acids. The V gene's germline CDR1 is SGHRS and CDR2 YFSETQ. The germline V and J ends were trimmed by 4 bases and 2 bases, with 13 bases remaining between them. This CDR3 reads CASSPQAGTYNEQFF. For the CDR3, the DNA is TGCGCCAGCAGCCCCCAAGCCGGTACCTACAATGAGCAGTTCTTC.

This clonotype was recorded at least ten times. The chain is built from TRBV18 and TRBJ2-5; D is perhaps TRBD1 (5 bases). This CDR3 is built from 13 residues. Trimming pared 2 bases from V and 2 bases from J, leaving 6 bases between. CDR1 KGHSH and CDR2 LQKENI come from the germline V gene. CDR3 residues: CASSPRGQETQYF. CDR3 sequence (DNA): TGTGCCAGCTCACCAAGGGGACAAGAGACCCAGTACTTC. Based on the CDR3 plus reference TRBV18 and TRBJ2-5, the full variable domain is NAGVMQNPRHLVRRRGQEARLRCSPMKGHSHVYWYRQLPEEGLKFMVYLQKENIIDESGMPKERFSAEFPKEGPSILRIQQVVRGDSAAYFCASSPRGQETQYFGPGTRLLVL.

The chain joins TRBV4-2 to TRBJ2-3; 7 nucleotides match TRBD2. The CDR3 is made up of 16 amino acids. V was pared by 4 bases and J by 2 bases, with 9 bases of the junction left unmatched. Germline V CDR1 and CDR2: LGHNA, YNFKEQ. The CDR3 coding sequence is TGTGCCAGCAGCCCAAGACTAGCTAGAGACACAGATACGCAGTATTTT. Translation: CASSPRLARDTDTQYF.

The sample holds a few counts of this clonotype. V is TRBV11-2 and J is TRBJ2-3, with 13 bases aligning to TRBD2. This CDR3 spans 18 amino acids. Germline V CDR1 and CDR2: SGHAT, FQNNGV. V dropped 5 bases and J dropped 0; count of bases not matched to a gene: 8. CDR3 DNA: TGTGCCAGCAGCCGTTCACCGGGACTAGCGGGGAGCACAGATACGCAGTATTTT. It is translated as CASSRSPGLAGSTDTQYF.

This clonotype was detected a few times. This CDR3 reads CASSYSRDQPQHF. In nucleotides, the CDR3 is TGTGCCAGCAGTTACTCGAGAGATCAGCCCCAGCATTTT. The chain is built from TRBV6-6 and TRBJ1-5; D is uncertain. There are 13 residues in the CDR3. CDR1 and CDR2 from the germline V gene are MNHNY and SVGAGI (reference sequence). Trimming removed 0 bases from V and 5 bases from J, with 5 bases in between.

This clonotype was counted between two and nine times. This chain joins TRBV12-3 or TRBV12-4 and TRBJ1-5, with no clear D. This CDR3 has 13 residues. Trimming took 5 bases from V and 7 from J, leaving 12 bases between them. The chain's CDR3 is CASSLQYRQPQHF. In DNA, the CDR3 is TGTGCCAGCAGTCTCCAGTACCGGCAGCCCCAGCATTTT.